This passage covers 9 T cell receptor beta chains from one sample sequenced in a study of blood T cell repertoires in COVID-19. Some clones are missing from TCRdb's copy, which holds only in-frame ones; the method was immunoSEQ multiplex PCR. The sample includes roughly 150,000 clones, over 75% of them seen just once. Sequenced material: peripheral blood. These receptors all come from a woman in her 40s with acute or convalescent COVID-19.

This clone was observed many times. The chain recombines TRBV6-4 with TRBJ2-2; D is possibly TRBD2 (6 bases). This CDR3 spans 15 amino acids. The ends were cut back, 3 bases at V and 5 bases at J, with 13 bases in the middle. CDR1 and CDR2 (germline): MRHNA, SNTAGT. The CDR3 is CASSEDGGRTGELFF. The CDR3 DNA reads TGTGCCAGCAGTGAAGACGGGGGAAGGACCGGGGAGCTGTTTTTT.

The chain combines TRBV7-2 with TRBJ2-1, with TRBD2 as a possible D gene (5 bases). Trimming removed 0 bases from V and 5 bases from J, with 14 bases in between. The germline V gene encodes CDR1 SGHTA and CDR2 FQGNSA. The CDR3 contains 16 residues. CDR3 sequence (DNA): TGTGCCAGCAGCTTAGCGTTGAGGGTTAATAACAATGAGCAGTTCTTC. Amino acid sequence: CASSLALRVNNNEQFF.

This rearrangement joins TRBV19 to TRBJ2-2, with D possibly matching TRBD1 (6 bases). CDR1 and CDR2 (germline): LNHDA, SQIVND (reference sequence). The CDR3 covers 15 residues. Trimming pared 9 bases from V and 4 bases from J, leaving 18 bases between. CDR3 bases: TGTGCCAGCAATACAGGGTATGAGGGCACCGGGGAGCTGTTTTTT. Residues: CASNTGYEGTGELFF.

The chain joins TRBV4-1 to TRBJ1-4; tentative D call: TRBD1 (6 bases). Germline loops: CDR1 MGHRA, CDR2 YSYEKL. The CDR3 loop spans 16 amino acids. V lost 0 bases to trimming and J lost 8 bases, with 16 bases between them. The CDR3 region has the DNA TGCGCCAGCAGCCAAGAACAGGGTTCGGGGCGAGAAAAACTGTTTTTT. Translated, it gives CASSQEQGSGREKLFF.

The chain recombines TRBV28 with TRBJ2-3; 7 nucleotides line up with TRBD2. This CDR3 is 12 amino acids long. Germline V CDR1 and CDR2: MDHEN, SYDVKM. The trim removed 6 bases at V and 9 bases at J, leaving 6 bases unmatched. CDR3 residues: CASSRLAGTQYF. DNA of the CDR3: TGTGCCAGCAGCCGACTAGCCGGCACGCAGTATTTT.

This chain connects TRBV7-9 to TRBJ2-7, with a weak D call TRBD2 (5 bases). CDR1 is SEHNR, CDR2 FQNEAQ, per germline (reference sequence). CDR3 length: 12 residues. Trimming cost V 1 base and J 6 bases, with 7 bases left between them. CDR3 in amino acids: CASSLERGEQYF. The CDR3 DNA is TGTGCCAGCAGCTTAGAACGGGGCGAGCAGTACTTC.

CDR3 DNA sequence: TGTGCCAGCAGCCAATCGAGCGGGAGGGCCAAAGATACGCAGTATTTT. This encodes CASSQSSGRAKDTQYF. The V gene is TRBV3-1 (or the pseudogene TRBV3-2), the J gene TRBJ2-3; 10 bases are shared with TRBD2. Germline assignment: CDR1 LGHDT and CDR2 YNNKEL (reference sequence). J gave up 5 bases and V 2 bases, and 7 bases lay outside the gene matches. This CDR3 has 16 residues.

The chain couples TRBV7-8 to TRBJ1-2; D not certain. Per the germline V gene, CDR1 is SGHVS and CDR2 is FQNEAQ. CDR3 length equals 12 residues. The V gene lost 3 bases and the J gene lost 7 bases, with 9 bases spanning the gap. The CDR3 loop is CASSLLRVGYTF. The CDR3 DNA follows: TGTGCCAGCAGCTTGCTTCGGGTTGGCTACACCTTC.

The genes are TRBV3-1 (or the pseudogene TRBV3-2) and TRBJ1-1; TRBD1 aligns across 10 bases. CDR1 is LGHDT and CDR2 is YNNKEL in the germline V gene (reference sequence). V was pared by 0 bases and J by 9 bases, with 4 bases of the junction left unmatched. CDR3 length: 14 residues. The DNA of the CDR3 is TGTGCCAGCAGCCAAGATTCGGGACAGGGGAAAGCTTTCTTT. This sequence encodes CASSQDSGQGKAFF.